The rows below give T cell receptor beta chains drawn from one sample of a study of T cell repertoires in cytomegalovirus infection. One entry per CDR3 protein results from TCRdb running MiXCR on the reads. The table records around 310,000 distinct CDR3 sequences, about a sixth of them present only once. Sequencing was carried out using PBMCs. The receptors here all came from a human donor in good health (CMV status not recorded). Some clones in this sample may be carry-over from other donors' samples. Each CDR3 is given with its conserved first and last residue. The order of the fields is D gene, J gene, clone size, CDR3 length, V gene, CDR3 DNA, CDR3 protein. D genes are given only for firm matches. A row's size may be missing; if present it is once, few, many or a size class.

>TRBD1|TRBJ2-7|few|13|TRBV28
TGTGCCAGCGGGGACAGTCGCTCCTACGAGCAGTACTTC
CASGDSRSYEQYF
>TRBD1|TRBJ2-3|-|15|TRBV5-1
TGCGCCAGCAGCCTAGGGACAGGGAGGACAGATACGCAGTATTTT
CASSLGTGRTDTQYF
>-|TRBJ1-1|-|13|TRBV28
TGTGCCAGCGAGGGGTTTCGGAACACTGAAGCTTTCTTT
CASEGFRNTEAFF
>TRBD2|TRBJ2-1|few|14|TRBV5-4
TGTGCCAGCAGCTGGGGACTAGCCGCGGATGAGCAGTTCTTC
CASSWGLAADEQFF
>-|TRBJ1-1|many|14|TRBV27
TGTGCCAGCAGTTTCTCCGGACGAGACACTGAAGCTTTCTTT
CASSFSGRDTEAFF
>TRBD1|TRBJ1-1|many|11|TRBV7-2
TGTGCCAGCAGCCCGGGACAGAGACCTTTCTTT
CASSPGQRPFF
>-|TRBJ2-7|-|16|TRBV10-3
TGTGCCATCAGTGATTTACAGAACGATTTTTCCTACGAGCAGTACTTC
CAISDLQNDFSYEQYF
>-|TRBJ1-4|few|14|TRBV4-1
TGCGCCAGCAGAGCCGGGGGGGGAGAAGAAAAACTGTTTTTT
CASRAGGGEEKLFF
>-|TRBJ2-2|many|16|TRBV12-3/TRBV12-4
TGTGCCAGCAGTGACGGAGGGACTGCGAACACCGGGGAGCTGTTTTTT
CASSDGGTANTGELFF
>-|TRBJ1-2|-|17|TRBV5-4
TGTGCCAGCAGCTTAAGGCGGGGCGGGCCACCTAACTATGGCTACACCTTC
CASSLRRGGPPNYGYTF
>-|TRBJ2-5|few|13|TRBV18
TGTGCCAGCTCAGCAGGGATTGGGGAGACCCAGTACTTC
CASSAGIGETQYF
>-|TRBJ1-1|few|15|TRBV3-1
TGTGCCAGCAGCCAAGAGGGCAGGGGTCCCCCTGAAGCTTTCTTT
CASSQEGRGPPEAFF
>-|TRBJ2-1|-|15|TRBV5-4
TGTGCCAGCAGCTTAGAGAGCGAACCCTACAATGAGCAGTTCTTC
CASSLESEPYNEQFF
>-|TRBJ1-1|-|14|TRBV5-5
TGTGCCAGCAGCTTGGTTGGGTCGACCACTGAAGCTTTCTTT
CASSLVGSTTEAFF
>TRBD2|TRBJ2-1|-|20|TRBV4-2
TGTGCCAGCAGCCAAGCGGCGGCTAGCGGGGCGCCCGCGCGGTTGAATGAGCAGTTCTTC
CASSQAAASGAPARLNEQFF
>-|TRBJ1-1|-|14|TRBV28
TGTGCCAGCAGTGTACGACAGCGGATCACTGAAGCTTTCTTT
CASSVRQRITEAFF
>-|TRBJ2-5|many|16|TRBV28
TGTGCCAGCAGTTTGAAGTTCCGGGGTCGTCAAGAGACCCAGTACTTC
CASSLKFRGRQETQYF
>-|TRBJ2-1|few|15|TRBV5-1
TGCGCCAGCACGAAACAGGGACCCCACAATCGGGAGCAGTTCTTC
CASTKQGPHNREQFF
>TRBD1|TRBJ2-3|-|15|TRBV10-3
TGTGCCATCTCCCGGACAGGGGGCTGGACAGATACGCAGTATTTT
CAISRTGGWTDTQYF
>TRBD2|TRBJ2-5|-|15|TRBV6-5
TGTGCCAGCTTGGGGCTAGCGGGGACCCAAGAGACCCAGTACTTC
CASLGLAGTQETQYF
>-|TRBJ2-5|many|18|TRBV7-8
TGTGCCAGCAGCCAAAACGCGGGGGGAGGGGGCCAAGGGGAGACCCAGTACTTC
CASSQNAGGGGQGETQYF
>TRBD1|TRBJ2-6|-|18|TRBV12-3/TRBV12-4
TGTGCCAGCAGTTTAGACATCCGACAGGGGTGGGGGGCCAACGTCCTGACTTTC
CASSLDIRQGWGANVLTF
>-|TRBJ2-1|many|13|TRBV5-6
TGTGCCAGCACCGACCGACCCGGGGCTGAGCAGTTCTTC
CASTDRPGAEQFF
>TRBD2|TRBJ2-5|many|14|TRBV7-2
TGTGCCAGCAGATACAGCGGGGGGGAGATGGCCCAGTACTTC
CASRYSGGEMAQYF
>TRBD1|TRBJ1-1|-|14|TRBV27
TGTGCCAGCAGTTATTACACAGGGGGTGGTGAAGCTTTCTTT
CASSYYTGGGEAFF
>-|TRBJ1-1|few|18|TRBV6-6
TGTGCCAGCAGTTACTCTGGGATGAGCACTGAAGCCTCGGGAGTCGCTTTCTTT
CASSYSGMSTEASGVAFF
>-|TRBJ2-5|many|15|TRBV7-6
TGTGCCAGCAGCTATGGGACTGTCGGAGGGGAGACCCAGTACTTC
CASSYGTVGGETQYF